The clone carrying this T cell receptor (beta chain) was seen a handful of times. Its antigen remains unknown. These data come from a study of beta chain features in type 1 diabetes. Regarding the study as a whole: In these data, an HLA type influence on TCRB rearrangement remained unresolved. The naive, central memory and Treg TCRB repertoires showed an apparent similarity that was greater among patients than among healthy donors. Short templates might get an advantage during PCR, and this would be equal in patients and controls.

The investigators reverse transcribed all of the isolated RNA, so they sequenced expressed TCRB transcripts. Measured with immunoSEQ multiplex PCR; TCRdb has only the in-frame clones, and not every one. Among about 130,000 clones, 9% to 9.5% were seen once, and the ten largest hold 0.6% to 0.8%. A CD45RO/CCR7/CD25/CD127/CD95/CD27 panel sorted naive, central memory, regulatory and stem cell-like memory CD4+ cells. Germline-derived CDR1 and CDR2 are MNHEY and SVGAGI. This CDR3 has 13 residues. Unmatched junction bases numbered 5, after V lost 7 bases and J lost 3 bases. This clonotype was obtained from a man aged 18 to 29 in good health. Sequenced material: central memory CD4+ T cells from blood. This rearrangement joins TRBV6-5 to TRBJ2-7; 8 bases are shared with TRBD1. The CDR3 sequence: CASTGQVDYEQYF. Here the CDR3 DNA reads TGTGCCAGCACGGGACAGGTCGACTACGAGCAGTACTTC.